A selection of T cell receptor beta chains follows, all from one sample in a study of T cell responses to AZD1222 COVID-19 vaccine. Using immunoSEQ multiplex PCR, the repertoire was profiled, and TCRdb retains in-frame clones only, with some absent. The sample holds tens of thousands of clones, around three quarters seen once. The sample in question was peripheral blood, obtained on day 0 of AZD1222 vaccination. The receptor source for this set is an adult in good health. The CDR3 runs from the conserved cysteine through the conserved F or W. The order of the fields is V gene, CDR3 protein.

TRBV18 CASSPSENSGNTIYF
TRBV6-5 CASTRRVNEQFF
TRBV5-6 CASTPGLAATDTQYF
TRBV4-1 CASSLSGPDTEAFF
TRBV7-2 CASRSPGLGPEAFF
TRBV7-8 CASSFSSGQETQYF
TRBV27 CASRKLADGTDTQYF
TRBV7-9 CASSSRLEASDTQYF
TRBV28 CASTPFRRLWGRDTEAFF
TRBV7-7 CASSREGADTQYF
TRBV12-3/TRBV12-4 CASKGAGRGYTF
TRBV20-1 CSASGQTGSNYGYTF
TRBV6-5 CASSYSELGEQYF
TRBV5-1 CASSLVSWIEGATEAFF
TRBV6-1 CASSEGPENYGYTF
TRBV5-8 CASSPTGTSDYNEQFF
TRBV12-3/TRBV12-4 CASRRGRSYEQYF
TRBV11-3 CASSIRVGQPKETQYF